This TCR beta chain appears in the sequencing data of a study of T cell responses to AZD1222 COVID-19 vaccine. Study summary: Pooling covered second doses at about 4 or about 12 weeks.

The CDR3 sequence is 17 residues long. Profiled with immunoSEQ multiplex PCR; TCRdb holds only in-frame clones, not every one. In the table there are about 130,000 clones, about 93% of which are singletons. As for this clone: Antigen unknown.

Findings of the study overall: It should be noted that donors were predominantly white British and more often female, and clonal diversity was possibly underestimated.

Sequenced material: peripheral blood, taken on day 0 of AZD1222 vaccination. V usage is TRBV21-1 and J usage is TRBJ2-5; the table's D call, TRBD1, was not checked against the DNA. TRBV21-1 is labeled a pseudogene. The clonotype was recovered from an adult in good health. The CDR3 protein is CASSKAEYGAHQETQYF. The CDR3 DNA reads TGTGCCAGCAGCAAAGCTGAATATGGGGCTCACCAAGAGACCCAGTACTTC.